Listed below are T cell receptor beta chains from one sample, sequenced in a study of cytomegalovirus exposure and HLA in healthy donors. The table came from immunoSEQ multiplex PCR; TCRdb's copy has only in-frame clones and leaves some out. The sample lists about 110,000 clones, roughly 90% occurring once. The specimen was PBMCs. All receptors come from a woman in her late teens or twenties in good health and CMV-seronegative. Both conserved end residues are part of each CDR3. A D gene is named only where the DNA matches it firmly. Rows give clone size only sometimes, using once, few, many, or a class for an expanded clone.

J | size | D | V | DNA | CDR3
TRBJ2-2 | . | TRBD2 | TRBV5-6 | TGTGCCAGCAGCCTCGGACTAGCCACCGGGGAGCTGTTTTTT | CASSLGLATGELFF
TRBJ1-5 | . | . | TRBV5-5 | TGTGCCAGCAGCTTGGATTTGGGGGGTCAGCCCCAGCATTTT | CASSLDLGGQPQHF
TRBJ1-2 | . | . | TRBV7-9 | TGTGCCAGCAGCTTCAGCGACAGGAACTATGGCTACACCTTC | CASSFSDRNYGYTF
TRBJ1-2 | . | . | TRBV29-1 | TGCAGCGTTGAGGGGGGGAATCGGGGCTACACCTTC | CSVEGGNRGYTF
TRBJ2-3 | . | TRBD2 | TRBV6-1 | TGTGCCAGCGAGTTTGTCGGGAGGGCCGGGGATACGCAGTATTTT | CASEFVGRAGDTQYF
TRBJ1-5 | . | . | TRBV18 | TGTGCCAGCTCACCAGCGACAGCTAATCAGCCCCAGCATTTT | CASSPATANQPQHF
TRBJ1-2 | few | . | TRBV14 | TGTGCCAGCAGCCGCGGACTTCTTACTAACTATGGCTACACCTTC | CASSRGLLTNYGYTF
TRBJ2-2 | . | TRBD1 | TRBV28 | TGTGCCAGCAAACTTAGGCAGGGGGCGACCGGGGAGCTGTTTTTT | CASKLRQGATGELFF
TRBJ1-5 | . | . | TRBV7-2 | TGTGCCAGCAGCCCACCCCGTTTTGATAGCCCCCAGCATTTT | CASSPPRFDSPQHF
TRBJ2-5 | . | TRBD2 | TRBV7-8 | TGTGCCAGCAGAGATGCTAGCGGGGGACAAGAGACCCAGTACTTC | CASRDASGGQETQYF
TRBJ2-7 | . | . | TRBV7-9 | TGTGCCAGCAGCTTCCGGGGGTCCTACGAGCAGTACTTC | CASSFRGSYEQYF
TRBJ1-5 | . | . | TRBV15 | TGTGCCACCAGCGATACGTACGGGGCGGGGTCGCCCCAGCATTTT | CATSDTYGAGSPQHF
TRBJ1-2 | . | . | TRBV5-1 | TGCGCCCTTTATGGCTACACCTTC | CALYGYTF
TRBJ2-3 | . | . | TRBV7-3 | TGTGCCAGCAGCATAACGGGCCGCCGCACAGATACGCAGTATTTT | CASSITGRRTDTQYF
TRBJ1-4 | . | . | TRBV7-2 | TGTGCCAGCAGCTTCTGGGGCAACGGTGGAAAACTGTTTTTT | CASSFWGNGGKLFF
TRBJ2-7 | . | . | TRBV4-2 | TGTGCCAGCAGCCAGAGGTATTCCCCAATTCACGAGCAGTACTTC | CASSQRYSPIHEQYF
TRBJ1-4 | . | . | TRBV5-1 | TGCGCCAGCAGCTTGGGCCAGGCCTATGAAAAACTGTTTTTT | CASSLGQAYEKLFF
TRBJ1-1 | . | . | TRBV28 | TGTGCCAGCAGTTTTCCAGATGAAGCTTTCTTT | CASSFPDEAFF
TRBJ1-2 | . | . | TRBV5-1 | TGCGCCAGCAGCTTGGGTTCAATTAACTATGGCTACACCTTC | CASSLGSINYGYTF
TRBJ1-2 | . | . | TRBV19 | TGTGCCAGTAGTACCCGACAGGCCCATTCCCACTATGGCTACACCTTC | CASSTRQAHSHYGYTF
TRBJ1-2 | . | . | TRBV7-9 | TGTGCCAGCAGCTTGGAGGTTTTGTATGGCTACACCTTC | CASSLEVLYGYTF
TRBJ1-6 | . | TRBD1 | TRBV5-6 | TGTGCCAGCAGGGCACGTACAGGGGAGAGAAATTCACCCCTCCACTTT | CASRARTGERNSPLHF
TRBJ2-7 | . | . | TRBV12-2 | TGTGCAAGTCGCTTAGCACGGACAGCTAGCTCCTACGAGCAGTACTTC | CASRLARTASSYEQYF
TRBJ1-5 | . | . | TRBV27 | TGTGCCAGCAGACCCTTGACAGGTCACAATCAGCCCCAGCATTTT | CASRPLTGHNQPQHF
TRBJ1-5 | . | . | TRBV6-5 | TGTGCCAGCAGTCGACAGGCCAATCAGCCCCAGCATTTT | CASSRQANQPQHF
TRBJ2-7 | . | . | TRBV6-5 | TGTGCCAGCAGCGCGGATAGAAGCCCGGCGTACGAGCAGTACTTC | CASSADRSPAYEQYF
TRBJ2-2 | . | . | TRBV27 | TGTGCCAGCAGTCACCGAAGCGGCCCCCTTAGCACCGGGGAGCTGTTTTTT | CASSHRSGPLSTGELFF
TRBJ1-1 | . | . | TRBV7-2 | TGTGCCAGCAGCTTACGGGGCACTGAAGCTTTCTTT | CASSLRGTEAFF
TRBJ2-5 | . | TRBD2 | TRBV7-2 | TGTGCCAGCAGCGCTTCTAGCGGGGGGTTGTTTAGAGAGACCCAGTACTTC | CASSASSGGLFRETQYF
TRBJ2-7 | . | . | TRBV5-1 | TGCGCCAGCAGCCTTATTGACAGCCAAGGATTGAGCTCCTACGAGCAGTACTTC | CASSLIDSQGLSSYEQYF
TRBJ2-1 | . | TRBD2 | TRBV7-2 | TGTGCCAGCAGCTTTACACTAGCGGGAGCTTACAATGAGCAGTTCTTC | CASSFTLAGAYNEQFF
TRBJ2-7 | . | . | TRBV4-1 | TGCGCCAGCAGCCAAGATCGGGGTCTATACGAGCAGTACTTC | CASSQDRGLYEQYF
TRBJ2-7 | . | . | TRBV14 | TGTGCCAGCAGCCCCCTCAAGATATCAATTCTCCGGTATGAGCAGTACTTC | CASSPLKISILRYEQYF
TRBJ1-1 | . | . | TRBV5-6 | TGTGCCAGCAGCTTGTTTTTTGGTCAGGGAGCTTTCTTT | CASSLFFGQGAFF
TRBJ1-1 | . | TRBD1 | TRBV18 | TGTGCCAGCTCACCCCATGGGTTACAGGGGTCTGAAGCTTTCTTT | CASSPHGLQGSEAFF
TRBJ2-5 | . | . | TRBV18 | TGTGCCAGCTCACCACCGGCCGAAGAGACCCAGTACTTC | CASSPPAEETQYF
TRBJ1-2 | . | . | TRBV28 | TGTGCCAGTACGACAGGAGCCTCCTATGGCTACACCTTC | CASTTGASYGYTF
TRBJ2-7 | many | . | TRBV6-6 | TGTGCCAGCAGTTACGACTCCAGCTCCTACGAGCAGTACTTC | CASSYDSSSYEQYF
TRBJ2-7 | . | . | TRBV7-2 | TGTGCCAGCAGCCCATCAACTAGCGAGCAGTACTTC | CASSPSTSEQYF
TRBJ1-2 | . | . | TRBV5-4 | TGTGCCAGCAGCCAATCGGTCGTCTATGGCTACACCTTC | CASSQSVVYGYTF
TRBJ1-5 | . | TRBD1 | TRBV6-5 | TGTGCCAGCAGTTCCCCAGGGGGCGCTCAGCCCCAGCATTTT | CASSSPGGAQPQHF
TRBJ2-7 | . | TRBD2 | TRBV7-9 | TGTGCCAGCAGCGGACTAGCGGGGGGGCGGTACGAGCAGTACTTC | CASSGLAGGRYEQYF